This T cell receptor (beta chain) was found in a study of cytomegalovirus exposure and HLA in healthy donors. The overall study: Sequencing of about 179 million T cells in an earlier analysis found 120 million or so unique TCR beta sequences.

With 60 Vbeta and 13 Jbeta primers, the PCR was carried out. Method: immunoSEQ multiplex PCR; TCRdb's copy keeps in-frame clones and lacks some. The sample lists some 95,000 clones, over 75% seen once, with approximately 7.9% in the top ten. Study findings and constraints: A prior analysis recorded that most TCR beta V segments were productive about 87% or about 30% of the time.

To note about this clone: Antigen specificity is unknown. A read error may account for a junction end that differs from germline.

The TCR comes from a man between 25 and 39 years old in good health and CMV-seronegative. The material sequenced was PBMCs.

The CDR3: CSSSLGEYGYTF. Here the CDR3 DNA reads TGTTCCAGCAGCTTAGGGGAGTATGGCTACACCTTC. The chain uses TRBV7-9 and TRBJ1-2; D might be TRBD1 (5 bases). There are 12 residues in the CDR3. Germline-derived CDR1 and CDR2 are SEHNR and FQNEAQ (reference sequence).